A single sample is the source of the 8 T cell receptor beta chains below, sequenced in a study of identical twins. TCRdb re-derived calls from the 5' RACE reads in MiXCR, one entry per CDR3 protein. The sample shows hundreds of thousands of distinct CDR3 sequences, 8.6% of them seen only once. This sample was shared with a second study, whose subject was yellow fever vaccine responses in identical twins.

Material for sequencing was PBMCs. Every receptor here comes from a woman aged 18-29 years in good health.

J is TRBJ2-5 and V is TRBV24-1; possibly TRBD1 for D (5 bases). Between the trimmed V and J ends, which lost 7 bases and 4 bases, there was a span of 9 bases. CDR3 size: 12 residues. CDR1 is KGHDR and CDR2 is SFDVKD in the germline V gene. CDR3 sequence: CATSSQGETQYF. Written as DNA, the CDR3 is TGTGCCACCAGCTCTCAGGGAGAGACCCAGTACTTC.

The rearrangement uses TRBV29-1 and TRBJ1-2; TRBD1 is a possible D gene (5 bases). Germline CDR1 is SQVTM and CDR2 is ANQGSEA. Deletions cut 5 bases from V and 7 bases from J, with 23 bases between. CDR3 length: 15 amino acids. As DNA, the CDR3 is TGCAGCGTTCCCCCCCGGGGCCCCACGGGGGTTGGCTACACCTTC. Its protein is CSVPPRGPTGVGYTF.

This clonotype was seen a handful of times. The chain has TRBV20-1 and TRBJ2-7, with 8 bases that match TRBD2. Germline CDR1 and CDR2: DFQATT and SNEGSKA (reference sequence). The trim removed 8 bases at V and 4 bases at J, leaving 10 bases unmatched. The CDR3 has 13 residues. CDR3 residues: CSPQTSGSYEQYF. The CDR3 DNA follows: TGCAGTCCCCAGACCAGCGGGAGTTACGAGCAGTACTTC.

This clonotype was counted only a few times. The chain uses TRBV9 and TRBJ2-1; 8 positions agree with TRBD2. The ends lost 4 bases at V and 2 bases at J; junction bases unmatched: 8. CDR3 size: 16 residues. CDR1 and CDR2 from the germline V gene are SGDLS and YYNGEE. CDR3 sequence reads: CASSPRDSGTYNEQFF. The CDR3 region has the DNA TGTGCCAGCAGCCCCCGCGATAGCGGGACCTACAATGAGCAGTTCTTC.

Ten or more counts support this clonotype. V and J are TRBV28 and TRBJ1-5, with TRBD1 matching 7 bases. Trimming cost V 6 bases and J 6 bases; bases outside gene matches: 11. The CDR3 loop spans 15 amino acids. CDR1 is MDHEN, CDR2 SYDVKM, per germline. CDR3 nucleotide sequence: TGTGCCAGCAGACCCGACAGGGAGAGGCGTCAGCCCCAGCATTTT. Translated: CASRPDRERRQPQHF.

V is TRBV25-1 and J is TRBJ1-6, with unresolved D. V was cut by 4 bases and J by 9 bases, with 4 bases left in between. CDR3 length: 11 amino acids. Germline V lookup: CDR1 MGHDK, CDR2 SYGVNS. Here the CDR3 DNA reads TGTGCCAGCAGTGGTGGTTCACCCCTCCACTTT. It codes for CASSGGSPLHF.

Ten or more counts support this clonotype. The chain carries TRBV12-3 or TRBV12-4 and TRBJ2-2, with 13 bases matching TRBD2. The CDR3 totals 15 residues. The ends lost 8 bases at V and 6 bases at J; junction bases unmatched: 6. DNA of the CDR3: TGTGCCAGCCATGGACTAGCGGGAGCGGCCGGGGAGCTGTTTTTT. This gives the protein CASHGLAGAAGELFF.

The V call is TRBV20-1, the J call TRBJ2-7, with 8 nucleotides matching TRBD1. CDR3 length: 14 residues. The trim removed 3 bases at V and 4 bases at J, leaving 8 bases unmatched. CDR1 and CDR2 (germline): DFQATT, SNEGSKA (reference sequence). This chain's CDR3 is CSARGQELQYEQYF. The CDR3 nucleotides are TGCAGTGCTAGGGGACAGGAGCTACAATACGAGCAGTACTTC.